What follows are 10 T cell receptor beta chains derived from one specimen sequenced in a study of CD8+ T cells in alopecia areata. Stated treatment: oral pan-JAK inhibitor, 5-10 mg twice daily. Extraction and reverse transcription of RNA yielded cDNA as the sequencing template. Libraries were prepared by immunoSEQ multiplex PCR; TCRdb keeps only in-frame clonotypes and omits some of them. The sample consists of fewer than 110,000 clones, roughly three fifths of them appearing once. This sample comprised CD8+ T cells sorted from blood, obtained at roughly week 55, from a patient treated with tofacitinib. Receptor source: a human donor with alopecia areata.

The CDR3 nucleotides are TGTGCCAGCAGTTACAGGACAGGGGCTCGAAACACCATATATTTT. Translating gives CASSYRTGARNTIYF. The V call is TRBV6-5, the J call TRBJ1-3; 9 nucleotides match TRBD1. Trimming removed 2 bases from V and 5 bases from J; junction bases left unmatched: 4. Looked up from germline, CDR1 is MNHEY and CDR2 is SVGAGI. The CDR3 sequence is 15 residues long.

V usage is TRBV5-1 and J usage is TRBJ2-1; D may correspond to TRBD1 or TRBD2 (5 bases each). Germline values: CDR1 SGHRS, CDR2 YFSETQ. The CDR3 has 14 residues. V shed 3 bases and J shed 4 bases, with 11 bases lying between them. CDR3 protein: CASSSGALYNEQFF. The CDR3 region has the DNA TGCGCCAGCAGCTCCGGGGCATTATACAATGAGCAGTTCTTC.

This clone has a single count. The V gene is TRBV28, the J gene TRBJ1-1, with a weak D call TRBD1 (5 bases). Germline-derived CDR1 and CDR2 are MDHEN and SYDVKM. Deletions cut 5 bases from V and 7 bases from J, with 14 bases between. The CDR3 has 13 amino acids. The CDR3 is CASSPAQGVEAFF. DNA of the CDR3: TGTGCCAGCAGTCCCGCTCAGGGAGTTGAAGCTTTCTTT.

V and J are TRBV6-1 and TRBJ2-7; D might be TRBD1 (5 bases). This CDR3 spans 12 amino acids. Trimming shortened V by 7 bases and J by 2 bases, and 9 bases separated the two germline ends. From germline, CDR1 is MNHNS and CDR2 SASEGT. CDR3 nucleotides: TGTGCCAGCATAACAGGCCCCTACGAGCAGTACTTC. Translating gives CASITGPYEQYF.

The rearrangement uses TRBV5-1 and TRBJ2-4; no definite D call. Trimming took 0 bases from V and 10 from J, leaving 8 bases between them. The CDR3 is 12 amino acids. Germline V gene data show CDR1 as SGHRS and CDR2 as YFSETQ. DNA of the CDR3: TGCGCCAGCAGCTTGGGGAGCAAGATTCAGTACTTC. It is translated as CASSLGSKIQYF.

V and J are TRBV13 and TRBJ2-5; D gene ambiguous. CDR3 size: 16 residues. V was trimmed by 1 base and J by 7 bases, leaving 19 bases between them. The germline gives CDR1 PRHDT, CDR2 FYEKMQ (reference sequence). CDR3 loop: CASSLVERSQTGTQYF. The CDR3, as DNA: TGTGCCAGCAGCTTAGTTGAGCGAAGCCAAACGGGGACCCAGTACTTC. Full variable domain (outside the CDR3, taken from reference TRBV13 and TRBJ2-5): AAGVIQSPRHLIKEKRETATLKCYPIPRHDTVYWYQQGPGQDPQFLISFYEKMQSDKGSIPDRFSAQQFSDYHSELNMSSLELGDSALYFCASSLVERSQTGTQYFGPGTRLLVL.

About this clone: The identical CDR3 is also encoded by other nucleotide sequences in the sample. This rearrangement joins TRBV9 to TRBJ2-3; D gene unclear. The CDR3 length is 13 residues. Trimming cost V 0 bases and J 4 bases, with 6 bases left between them. Per germline, CDR1 SGDLS and CDR2 YYNGEE. The CDR3 protein is CASSVEVPDTQYF. CDR3 in DNA: TGTGCCAGCAGCGTAGAGGTACCAGATACGCAGTATTTT.

This chain joins TRBV27 and TRBJ2-3; D unresolved. The CDR3 has 14 amino acids. The germline CDR1 and CDR2 sequences are MNHEY and SMNVEV (reference sequence). Trimming removed 6 bases at V and 0 bases at J, with 10 bases between. CDR3 DNA sequence: TGTGCCAGCAGCGATGGTTTTAGCACAGATACGCAGTATTTT. This sequence encodes CASSDGFSTDTQYF.

The table lists this clone with a count of one. The chain employs TRBV14 and TRBJ2-3; a weak D match, TRBD1 (5 bases). Deletions cut 1 base from V and 5 bases from J, with 10 bases between. CDR3 size: 14 residues. Germline V gives CDR1 SGHDN, CDR2 FVKESK. CDR3 residues: CASSQGRVKDTQYF. Written as DNA, the CDR3 is TGTGCCAGCAGCCAAGGCAGGGTCAAAGATACGCAGTATTTT. Drawing the rest from reference TRBV14 and TRBJ2-3, the complete variable domain is EAGVTQFPSHSVIEKGQTVTLRCDPISGHDNLYWYRRVMGKEIKFLLHFVKESKQDESGMPNNRFLAERTGGTYSTLKVQPAELEDSGVYFCASSQGRVKDTQYFGPGTRLTVL.

This rearrangement joins TRBV4-1 to TRBJ2-5, with D possibly TRBD2 on 7 matching bases. Germline lookup yields CDR1 MGHRA and CDR2 YSYEKL. V lost 0 bases and J 4 bases, leaving 15 bases between the germline ends. CDR3 length equals 16 residues. DNA of the CDR3: TGCGCCAGCAGCCAAGATCGGGGGGCCGGTGTAGAGACCCAGTACTTC. This sequence encodes CASSQDRGAGVETQYF.